This TCR beta chain was sequenced during a study of blood T cell repertoires in COVID-19. Study-level background: From T cells, B-cell-depleted T cells, or PBMCs came the material, which was cDNA or gDNA.

Using immunoSEQ multiplex PCR, the repertoire was profiled, and TCRdb retains in-frame clones only, with some absent. The table has some 340,000 clones, 80% to 90% seen once; the top ten hold approximately 3%. This clonotype was sampled from a man aged 25-40 years with active or convalescent COVID-19. Sequencing was done on a sample of peripheral blood.

CDR3: CASSYSDQGYEKLFF. The CDR3 coding sequence is TGTGCCAGCAGTTACTCTGATCAGGGGTATGAAAAACTGTTTTTT. The V call is TRBV6-5, the J call TRBJ1-4; TRBD1 is a possible D gene (6 bases). From germline, CDR1 is MNHEY and CDR2 SVGAGI. V was clipped by 0 bases and J by 6 bases, with 11 bases between them. The CDR3 is 15 amino acids.